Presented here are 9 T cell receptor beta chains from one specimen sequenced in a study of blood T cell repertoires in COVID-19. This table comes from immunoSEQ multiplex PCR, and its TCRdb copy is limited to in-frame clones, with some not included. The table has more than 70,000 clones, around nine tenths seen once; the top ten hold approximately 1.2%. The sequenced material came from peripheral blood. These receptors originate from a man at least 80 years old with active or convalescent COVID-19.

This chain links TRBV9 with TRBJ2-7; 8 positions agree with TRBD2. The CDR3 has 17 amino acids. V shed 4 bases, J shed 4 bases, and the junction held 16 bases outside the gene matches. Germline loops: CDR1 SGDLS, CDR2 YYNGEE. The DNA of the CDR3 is TGTGCCAGCAGCCCGGGGGTAGCGGGGACCCGGTCTTACGAGCAGTACTTC. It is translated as CASSPGVAGTRSYEQYF.

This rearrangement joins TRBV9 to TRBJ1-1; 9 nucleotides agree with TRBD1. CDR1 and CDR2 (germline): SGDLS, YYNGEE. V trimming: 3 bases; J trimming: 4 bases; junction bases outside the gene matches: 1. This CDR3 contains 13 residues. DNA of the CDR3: TGTGCCAGCAGCGGGACAGGGGTCACTGAAGCTTTCTTT. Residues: CASSGTGVTEAFF.

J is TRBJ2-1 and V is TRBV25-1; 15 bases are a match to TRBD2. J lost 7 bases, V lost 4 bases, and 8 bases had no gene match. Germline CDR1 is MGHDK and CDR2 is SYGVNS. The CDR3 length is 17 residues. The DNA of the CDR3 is TGTGCCAGCAGTGCCGAAGTGGGACTAGCGGGAGGAAATGAGCAGTTCTTC. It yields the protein CASSAEVGLAGGNEQFF.

The CDR3 is CATSRDFALGGDGQPQHF. The CDR3 nucleotides are TGTGCCACCAGCAGAGATTTTGCCCTGGGAGGGGATGGACAGCCCCAGCATTTT. V usage is TRBV15 and J usage is TRBJ1-5, with a tentative D call TRBD1 (5 bases). The CDR3 consists of 18 residues. Germline CDR1 is LNHNV and CDR2 is YYDKDF (reference sequence). Deletions cut 0 bases from V and 7 bases from J, with 22 bases between.

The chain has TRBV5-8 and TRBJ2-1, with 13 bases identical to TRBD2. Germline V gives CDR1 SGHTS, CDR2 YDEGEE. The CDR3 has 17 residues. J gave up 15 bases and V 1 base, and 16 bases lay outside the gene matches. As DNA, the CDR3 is TGTGCCAGCAGCTTGATAGGACTAGCGGGGGACGCCAATGAGTGGTTCTTC. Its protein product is CASSLIGLAGDANEWFF.

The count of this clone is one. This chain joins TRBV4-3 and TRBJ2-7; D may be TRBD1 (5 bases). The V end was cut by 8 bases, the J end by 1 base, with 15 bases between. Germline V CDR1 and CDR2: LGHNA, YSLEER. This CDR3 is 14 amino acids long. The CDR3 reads CASAPGQGSYEQYF. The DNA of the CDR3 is TGCGCCAGCGCCCCTGGTCAGGGTTCCTACGAGCAGTACTTC.

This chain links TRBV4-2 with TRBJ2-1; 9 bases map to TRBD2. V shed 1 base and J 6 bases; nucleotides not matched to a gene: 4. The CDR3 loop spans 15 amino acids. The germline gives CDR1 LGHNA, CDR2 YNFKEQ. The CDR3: CASSQVAGESNEQFF. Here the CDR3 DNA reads TGTGCCAGCAGCCAAGTAGCGGGAGAGAGCAATGAGCAGTTCTTC.

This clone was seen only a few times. The CDR3 reads CASRGDSSNYEQYF. As DNA, the CDR3 is TGTGCCAGCAGGGGGGACAGTTCCAACTACGAGCAGTACTTC. The chain is built from TRBV2 and TRBJ2-7; 7 bases are a match to TRBD1. This CDR3 has 14 residues. Germline CDR1 reads SNHLY; CDR2 reads FYNNEI. J was trimmed by 3 bases and V by 6 bases; bases with no gene match: 8.

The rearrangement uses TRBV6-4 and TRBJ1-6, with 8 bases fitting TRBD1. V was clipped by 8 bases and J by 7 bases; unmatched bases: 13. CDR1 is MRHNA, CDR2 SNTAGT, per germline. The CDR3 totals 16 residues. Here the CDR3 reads CASSPDRAGFNSPLHF. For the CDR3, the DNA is TGTGCCAGCTCACCGGACAGGGCTGGGTTCAATTCACCCCTCCACTTT.